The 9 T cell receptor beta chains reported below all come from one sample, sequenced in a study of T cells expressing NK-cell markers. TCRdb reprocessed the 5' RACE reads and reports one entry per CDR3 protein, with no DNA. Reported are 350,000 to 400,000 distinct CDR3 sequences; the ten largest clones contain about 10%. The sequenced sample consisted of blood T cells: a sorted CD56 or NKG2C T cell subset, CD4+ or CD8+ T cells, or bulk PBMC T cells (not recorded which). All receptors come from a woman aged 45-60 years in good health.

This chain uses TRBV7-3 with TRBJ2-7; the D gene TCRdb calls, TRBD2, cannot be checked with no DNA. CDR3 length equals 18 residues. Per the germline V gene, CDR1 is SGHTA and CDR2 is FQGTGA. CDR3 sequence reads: CASRFERTSGRSSYEQYF.

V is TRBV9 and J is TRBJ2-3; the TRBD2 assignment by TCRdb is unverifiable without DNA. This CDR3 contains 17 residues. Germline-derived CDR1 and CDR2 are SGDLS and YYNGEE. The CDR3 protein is CASSVAAGGPNTDTQYF.

The CDR3 loop reads CATRDSEASGDEQYF. The chain is built from TRBV6-5 and TRBJ2-7; TCRdb indicates TRBD2, and absent DNA this call remains unverified. The CDR3 runs to 15 residues. Per germline, CDR1 MNHEY and CDR2 SVGAGI.

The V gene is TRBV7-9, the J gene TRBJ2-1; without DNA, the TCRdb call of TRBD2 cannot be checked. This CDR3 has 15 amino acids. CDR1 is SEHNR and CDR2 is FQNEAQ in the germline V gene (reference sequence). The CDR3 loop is CASSPSSGIIHEQFF.

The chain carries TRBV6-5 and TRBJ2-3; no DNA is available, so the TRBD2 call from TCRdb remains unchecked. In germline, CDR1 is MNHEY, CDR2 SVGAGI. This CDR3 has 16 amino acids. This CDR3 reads CASRRYREGPTDTQYF.

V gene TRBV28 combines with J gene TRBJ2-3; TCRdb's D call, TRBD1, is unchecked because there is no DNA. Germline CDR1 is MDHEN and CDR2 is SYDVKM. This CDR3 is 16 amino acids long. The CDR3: CASSPLGDRGADTQYF. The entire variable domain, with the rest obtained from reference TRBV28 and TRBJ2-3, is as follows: DVKVTQSSRYLVKRTGEKVFLECVQDMDHENMFWYRQDPGLGLRLIYFSYDVKMKEKGDIPEGYSVSREKKERFSLILESASTNQTSMYLCASSPLGDRGADTQYFGPGTRLTVL.

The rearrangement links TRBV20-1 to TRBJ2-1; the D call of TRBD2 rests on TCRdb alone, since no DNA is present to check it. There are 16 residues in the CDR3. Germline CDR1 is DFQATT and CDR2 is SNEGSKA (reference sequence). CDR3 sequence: CSASPTRGLAVNEQFF.

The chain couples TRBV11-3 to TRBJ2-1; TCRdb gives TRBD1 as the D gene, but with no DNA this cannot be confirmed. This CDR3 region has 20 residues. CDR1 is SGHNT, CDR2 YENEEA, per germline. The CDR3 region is CASSFNLVTSGRNRGNEQFF. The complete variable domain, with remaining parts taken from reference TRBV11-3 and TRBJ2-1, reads EAGVVQSPRYKIIEKKQPVAFWCNPISGHNTLYWYLQNLGQGPELLIRYENEEAVDDSQLPKDRFSAERLKGVDSTLKIQPAELGDSAVYLCASSFNLVTSGRNRGNEQFFGPGTRLTVL.

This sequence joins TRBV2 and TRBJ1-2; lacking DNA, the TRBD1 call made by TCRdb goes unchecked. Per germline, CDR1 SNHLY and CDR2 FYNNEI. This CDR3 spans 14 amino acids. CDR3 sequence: CASSEYRANYGYTF.